A single sample is the source of the 27 T cell receptor beta chains below, sequenced in a study of blood T cell repertoires in COVID-19. Assay used: immunoSEQ multiplex PCR; TCRdb lists only in-frame clones, some missing. This repertoire shows 280,000 or so clones, approximately 88% found once; its top ten account for just under 7%. The sample was peripheral blood. Every receptor here comes from a woman in her 30s who had recovered from COVID-19.

The chain combines TRBV3-1 (or the pseudogene TRBV3-2) with TRBJ1-1; no clear D gene. V shed 4 bases and J shed 1 base, with 10 bases lying between them. The CDR3 totals 14 residues. CDR1 and CDR2 from the germline V gene are LGHDT and YNNKEL (reference sequence). CDR3 sequence (DNA): TGTGCCAGCAGCCGAGCTGGTACGAACACTGAAGCTTTCTTT. It yields the protein CASSRAGTNTEAFF.

The CDR3 DNA reads TGTGCCAGCAGGCTAGAGGAGTTTGGTGGCTACACCTTC. It yields the protein CASRLEEFGGYTF. The rearrangement joins TRBV28 to TRBJ1-2; D unresolved. CDR3 size: 13 residues. V was pared by 6 bases and J by 7 bases, with 15 bases between. Germline V gives CDR1 MDHEN, CDR2 SYDVKM.

In its sample, this clone was seen once. The CDR3 loop is CASSGTGAGNTIYF. The CDR3 DNA is TGCGCCAGCAGTGGGACAGGGGCTGGAAACACCATATATTTT. This chain connects TRBV10-2 to TRBJ1-3; 9 bases fit TRBD1. Germline V gene sequence: CDR1 WSHSY, CDR2 SAAADI. The CDR3 consists of 14 residues. Trimming took 4 bases from V and 2 from J; bases not matched to a gene: 0.

The rearrangement links TRBV28 to TRBJ1-2; tentative D call: TRBD1 (6 bases). With 4 bases removed from V and 8 bases from J, the gap between germline ends came to 14 bases. This CDR3 comprises 13 residues. Germline assignment: CDR1 MDHEN and CDR2 SYDVKM. This chain's CDR3 is CASSYTGTRGYTF. CDR3 bases: TGTGCCAGCAGTTACACAGGGACGCGGGGCTACACCTTC.

This clone showed up just a few times. This chain links TRBV2 with TRBJ2-3; 9 bases are shared with TRBD2. Germline V gene sequence: CDR1 SNHLY, CDR2 FYNNEI. The length of the CDR3 is 15 residues. After removal of 8 bases from V and 1 base from J, the junction contained 7 bases not matched to a gene. CDR3 loop: CASPRIAGGTDTQYF. The CDR3 region has the DNA TGTGCCAGCCCTAGAATAGCGGGGGGCACAGATACGCAGTATTTT.

This clone was found once. This chain uses TRBV24-1 with TRBJ2-2, with TRBD2 identical over 15 bases. The CDR3 loop spans 19 amino acids. The V segment lost 3 bases and the J segment 1 base; nucleotides outside the gene matches: 5. CDR1 and CDR2 from the germline V gene are KGHDR and SFDVKD. CDR3: CATSDAGTSGGRNTGELFF. CDR3 nucleotides: TGTGCCACCAGTGATGCCGGGACTAGCGGGGGGCGGAACACCGGGGAGCTGTTTTTT.

The table lists this clone with a few counts. The rearrangement uses TRBV7-9 and TRBJ1-4; D is ambiguous. Germline V gene lookup returns CDR1 SEHNR and CDR2 FQNEAQ (reference sequence). The CDR3 covers 15 residues. Trimming removed 5 bases at V and 5 bases at J, with 15 bases between. The CDR3 sequence: CASSTKRQWNEKLFF. CDR3 DNA: TGTGCCAGCAGCACGAAGAGGCAGTGGAATGAAAAACTGTTTTTT.

V and J are TRBV5-1 and TRBJ2-7, with D perhaps TRBD1 (6 bases). Looked up from germline, CDR1 is SGHRS and CDR2 is YFSETQ. The CDR3 extends over 13 amino acids. V shed 1 base and J shed 6 bases, with 11 bases lying between them. The DNA for the CDR3 is TGCGCCAGCAGCTTGTACAGGGAGTTCGAGCAGTACTTC. It is translated as CASSLYREFEQYF.

The rearrangement links TRBV28 to TRBJ2-7, with D possibly being TRBD1 (5 bases). With 4 bases removed from V and 8 bases from J, the gap between germline ends came to 15 bases. The CDR3 has 13 residues. The germline gives CDR1 MDHEN, CDR2 SYDVKM. DNA of the CDR3: TGTGCCAGCAGTTCCAAGGACAACCCCAAGCAGTACTTC. Its translation is CASSSKDNPKQYF.

This chain uses TRBV19 with TRBJ2-2; 8 bases line up with TRBD1. Germline V CDR1 and CDR2: LNHDA, SQIVND (reference sequence). Unmatched junction bases numbered 10, after V lost 9 bases and J lost 7 bases. This CDR3 comprises 14 residues. CDR3: CASNTRQGFGELFF. The CDR3 region has the DNA TGTGCCAGCAACACCCGACAGGGGTTCGGGGAGCTGTTTTTT.

The chain combines TRBV20-1 with TRBJ2-2; 9 nucleotides agree with TRBD2. With V trimmed by 3 bases and J by 4 bases, 6 bases remained unmatched. This CDR3 is 15 amino acids long. Germline V gene sequence: CDR1 DFQATT, CDR2 SNEGSKA (reference sequence). In DNA, the CDR3 is TGCAGTGCTAGTTCCCTAGCGGGGATCACCGGGGAGCTGTTTTTT. It translates to CSASSLAGITGELFF.

The count of this clone is one. The V call is TRBV7-2, the J call TRBJ1-4; maybe TRBD1 (6 bases). Trimming stripped 1 base from V and 4 bases from J, with 10 bases between. This CDR3 comprises 15 residues. CDR1 SGHTA and CDR2 FQGNSA come from the germline V gene. The CDR3: CASSLGGQFNEKLFF. CDR3 DNA: TGTGCCAGCAGCTTAGGAGGACAGTTTAATGAAAAACTGTTTTTT.

This clone appeared a few times. The J gene is TRBJ2-5, the V gene TRBV7-2, with TRBD2 matching 9 bases. This CDR3 has 17 residues. The trim removed 5 bases at V and 4 bases at J, leaving 14 bases unmatched. Per the germline V gene, CDR1 is SGHTA and CDR2 is FQGNSA. CDR3 nucleotides: TGTGCCAGCAGCCCCAGGGATGGTAGCGGGGGAGGAGAGACCCAGTACTTC. It encodes CASSPRDGSGGGETQYF.

The gene calls are TRBV3-1 (or the pseudogene TRBV3-2) and TRBJ2-1, with D perhaps TRBD1 (5 bases). Trimming cost V 4 bases and J 1 base, with 20 bases left between them. The CDR3 runs 18 residues. Germline CDR1 LGHDT, CDR2 YNNKEL (reference sequence). The CDR3 coding sequence is TGTGCCAGCAGCCTCAGGGTCGGAAGCTCAAGGTCCTACAATGAGCAGTTCTTC. It encodes CASSLRVGSSRSYNEQFF.

The V call is TRBV3-1 (or the pseudogene TRBV3-2), the J call TRBJ2-7; 9 bases match TRBD1. The CDR3 is 12 residues long. The germline V gene encodes CDR1 LGHDT and CDR2 YNNKEL (reference sequence). The CDR3 DNA reads as TGTGCGACAGGGGGGGAGGGCTACGAGCAGTACTTC. This codes for CATGGEGYEQYF.

The genes are TRBV3-1 (or the pseudogene TRBV3-2) and TRBJ1-2, with 10 nucleotides matching TRBD1. Per the germline V gene, CDR1 is LGHDT and CDR2 is YNNKEL (reference sequence). V was pared by 4 bases and J by 5 bases, with 7 bases of the junction left unmatched. The length of the CDR3 is 15 residues. The CDR3 region is CASSPYGTGDYGYTF. In DNA, the CDR3 is TGTGCCAGCAGCCCCTATGGGACAGGGGATTATGGCTACACCTTC.

This chain uses TRBV7-9 with TRBJ1-6; unclear D gene. Trimming removed 1 base at V and 6 bases at J, with 13 bases between. This CDR3 has 16 residues. Germline loops: CDR1 SEHNR, CDR2 FQNEAQ (reference sequence). CDR3 residues: CASSLGSGSFNSPLHF. The CDR3 nucleotides read TGTGCCAGCAGCTTAGGGAGCGGCAGTTTTAATTCACCCCTCCACTTT.

This clone appeared a single time. This sample includes further DNA sequences coding for the same CDR3. The V and J genes are TRBV2 and TRBJ1-1; D call uncertain. The germline V and J ends were trimmed by 4 bases and 0 bases, with 6 bases remaining between them. Germline CDR1 reads SNHLY; CDR2 reads FYNNEI. The CDR3 is 13 amino acids. In nucleotides, the CDR3 is TGTGCCAGCAGTGTGTCAGTGAACACTGAAGCTTTCTTT. It is translated as CASSVSVNTEAFF.

The rearrangement joins TRBV30 to TRBJ1-2, with unresolved D. CDR3 size: 13 residues. Germline CDR1 GTSNPN, CDR2 SVGIG (reference sequence). V was shortened by 0 bases and J by 4 bases, with 9 bases between the two germline ends. The CDR3 DNA is TGTGCCTGGAGTGTTTCGGGAGGCTATGGCTACACCTTC. It codes for CAWSVSGGYGYTF.

The chain employs TRBV19 and TRBJ1-5; no clear D. The germline V and J ends were trimmed by 3 bases and 2 bases, with 11 bases remaining between them. The CDR3 has 15 residues. The germline V gene has CDR1 LNHDA and CDR2 SQIVND (reference sequence). As DNA, the CDR3 is TGTGCCAGTAGTATCGGGAGGGTCGGCAATCAGCCCCAGCATTTT. It specifies CASSIGRVGNQPQHF.

V is TRBV30 and J is TRBJ1-2, with 9 bases aligning to TRBD1. Germline V gene lookup returns CDR1 GTSNPN and CDR2 SVGIG (reference sequence). This CDR3 has 13 amino acids. The V and J ends lost 7 bases and 8 bases, in that order; junction bases with no gene match: 11. DNA of the CDR3: TGTGCCTCCCGGGACAGGGTTCGAGAGGGCTACACCTTC. This sequence encodes CASRDRVREGYTF.

This clone was seen a single time. The V gene is TRBV25-1, the J gene TRBJ1-1, with D hard to call. Trimming stripped 5 bases from V and 1 base from J, with 8 bases between. Germline V gene sequence: CDR1 MGHDK, CDR2 SYGVNS. This CDR3 region has 13 residues. The CDR3 bases are TGTGCCAGCAGTCGCAGAAGGAACACTGAAGCTTTCTTT. As protein: CASSRRRNTEAFF. The whole variable domain, remainder taken from reference TRBV25-1 and TRBJ1-1, is EADIYQTPRYLVIGTGKKITLECSQTMGHDKMYWYQQDPGMELHLIHYSYGVNSTEKGDLSSESTVSRIRTEHFPLTLESARPSHTSQYLCASSRRRNTEAFFGQGTRLTVV.

The chain links TRBV5-5 to TRBJ2-1, with D tentatively TRBD2 (5 bases). This CDR3 spans 17 amino acids. V lost 4 bases, J lost 4 bases, and 21 bases lay in between. Germline lookup yields CDR1 SGHKS and CDR2 YYEKEE (reference sequence). The CDR3 sequence is CASSPNSVTNAYNEQFF. CDR3 DNA sequence: TGTGCCAGCAGCCCCAATAGCGTGACGAACGCATACAATGAGCAGTTCTTC.

The rearrangement uses TRBV18 and TRBJ2-1, with D maybe TRBD1 (5 bases). Germline V gene sequence: CDR1 KGHSH, CDR2 LQKENI. The CDR3 is 14 amino acids. V was shortened by 0 bases and J by 9 bases, with 12 bases between the two germline ends. CDR3 sequence reads: CASSPPSGYVEQFF. DNA for the CDR3: TGTGCCAGCTCACCACCGTCAGGGTATGTTGAGCAGTTCTTC. Looking up the rest from reference TRBV18 and TRBJ2-1 gives the full variable domain: NAGVMQNPRHLVRRRGQEARLRCSPMKGHSHVYWYRQLPEEGLKFMVYLQKENIIDESGMPKERFSAEFPKEGPSILRIQQVVRGDSAAYFCASSPPSGYVEQFFGPGTRLTVL.

The chain combines TRBV11-2 with TRBJ2-2, with D unresolved. CDR1 and CDR2 from the germline V gene are SGHAT and FQNNGV. This CDR3 contains 14 residues. V was shortened by 4 bases and J by 1 base, with 7 bases between the two germline ends. This CDR3 is CASSSTQNTGELFF. CDR3 coding DNA: TGTGCCAGCAGCTCCACACAGAACACCGGGGAGCTGTTTTTT.

V is TRBV2 and J is TRBJ1-4; D might be TRBD1 (6 bases). Trimming shortened V by 4 bases and J by 4 bases, and 10 bases separated the two germline ends. The CDR3 runs 14 residues. Germline CDR1 SNHLY, CDR2 FYNNEI. CDR3 amino acids: CASSVGRGNEKLFF. The DNA of the CDR3 is TGTGCCAGCAGTGTGGGCAGGGGTAATGAAAAACTGTTTTTT. Filled out from reference TRBV2 and TRBJ1-4, the complete variable domain reads EPEVTQTPSHQVTQMGQEVILRCVPISNHLYFYWYRQILGQKVEFLVSFYNNEISEKSEIFDDQFSVERPDGSNFTLKIRSTKLEDSAMYFCASSVGRGNEKLFFGSGTQLSVL.

This sequence joins TRBV18 and TRBJ1-4; 7 bases are shared with TRBD1. Per the germline V gene, CDR1 is KGHSH and CDR2 is LQKENI. The V segment lost 6 bases and the J segment 0 bases; nucleotides outside the gene matches: 7. The CDR3 totals 16 residues. The CDR3 DNA reads as TGTGCCAGCTCTCAATCAACAGGGGCAACTAATGAAAAACTGTTTTTT. This sequence encodes CASSQSTGATNEKLFF.